This T cell receptor beta chain appears in the sequencing data of a study of molecular identifiers for immune sequencing clone quantification. Study overall: Replicate experiments divided RNA from about 20,000 or 100,000 naive CD8 cells into five parts and sequenced four.

Naive CD8 T cells, phenotype CD8+CD4-CCR7+CD45RA+, were sorted. This clonotype was counted a few times. Bulk TCR library preparation followed previously described methods with listed TCR primers. TCRdb reanalysed the PCR reads using MiXCR and keeps one entry per CDR3 protein. The profile shows roughly 630,000 distinct CDR3 sequences, about 25% of them singletons. Germline CDR1 SEHNR, CDR2 FQNEAQ (reference sequence). V was shortened by 6 bases and J by 0 bases, with 9 bases between the two germline ends. This CDR3 has 14 amino acids. Sequenced input: naive CD8+ T cells from blood, with Jurkat cell RNA spiked in. Subset denoted: FACS-sorted CD8+CD4-CCR7+CD45RA+ naive T cells. This chain uses TRBV7-9 with TRBJ2-1, with D maybe TRBD1 (5 bases). The sequence was obtained from a human donor in good health. Some libraries in this study had Jurkat cell RNA spiked in. For the CDR3, the DNA is TGTGCCAGCAGGGGGCGGAGCTCCTACAATGAGCAGTTCTTC. Translating gives CASRGRSSYNEQFF.